This TCR beta chain was sequenced during a study of T cells after yellow fever vaccination. Study overall: SMART-Seq v4 Ultra Low Input served to prepare low-cell-number fractions.

CDR3 length equals 14 residues. CDR1 is MNHEY and CDR2 is SMNVEV in the germline V gene (reference sequence). V lost 5 bases and J lost 9, with 17 bases in between. TCRdb reprocessed the 5' RACE reads with MiXCR, giving one entry per CDR3 protein. The sample includes about 120,000 distinct CDR3 sequences, 7.5% to 9.5% of them seen just once. This clonotype was counted ten times or more. The source material was CD8+ T cells sorted from PBMCs, sampled 45 days after the yellow fever booster vaccination. V usage is TRBV27 and J usage is TRBJ2-1; no firm D call. The TCR comes from a man aged 25-40 years who received the YFV17D yellow fever vaccine. The CDR3 DNA reads TGTGCCAGCAGTGCCCGGGCCCTTGAGAGTGAGCAGTTCTTC. This encodes CASSARALESEQFF.